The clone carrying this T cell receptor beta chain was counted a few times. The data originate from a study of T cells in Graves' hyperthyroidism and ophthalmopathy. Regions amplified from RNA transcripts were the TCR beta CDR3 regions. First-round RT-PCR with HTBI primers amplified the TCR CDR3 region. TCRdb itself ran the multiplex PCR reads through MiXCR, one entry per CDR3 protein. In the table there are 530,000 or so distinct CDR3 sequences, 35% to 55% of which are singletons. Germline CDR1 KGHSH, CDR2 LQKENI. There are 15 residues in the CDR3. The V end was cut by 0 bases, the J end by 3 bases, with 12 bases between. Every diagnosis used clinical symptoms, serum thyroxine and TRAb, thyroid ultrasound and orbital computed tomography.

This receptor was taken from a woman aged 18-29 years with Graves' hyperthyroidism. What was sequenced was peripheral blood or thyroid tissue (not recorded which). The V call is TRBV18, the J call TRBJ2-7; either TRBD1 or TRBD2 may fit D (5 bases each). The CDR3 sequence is CASSPPGTAVYEQYF. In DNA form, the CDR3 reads TGTGCCAGCTCACCACCTGGGACCGCGGTCTACGAGCAGTACTTC.